This T cell receptor beta chain was recorded in a study of OX40 agonist ivuxolimab in advanced cancers. Germline lookup yields CDR1 MDHEN and CDR2 SYDVKM. After removal of 5 bases from V and 7 bases from J, the junction contained 3 bases not matched to a gene. This CDR3 has 13 residues. Clones were read by immunoSEQ multiplex PCR, and TCRdb kept only the in-frame ones, dropping some. The sample consists of fewer than 90,000 clones, 80% to 90% of them appearing once. The TCR sequence derives from an adult with an advanced solid tumor such as melanoma, head and neck, liver or kidney cancer. The chain links TRBV28 to TRBJ2-1; 9 bases align to TRBD1. The source was CD4+ or CD8+ T cells sorted from blood, collected in a trial of the OX40 agonist ivuxolimab. The CDR3 loop is CASSQTGGNEQFF. The DNA for the CDR3 is TGTGCCAGCAGTCAGACAGGGGGGAATGAGCAGTTCTTC.